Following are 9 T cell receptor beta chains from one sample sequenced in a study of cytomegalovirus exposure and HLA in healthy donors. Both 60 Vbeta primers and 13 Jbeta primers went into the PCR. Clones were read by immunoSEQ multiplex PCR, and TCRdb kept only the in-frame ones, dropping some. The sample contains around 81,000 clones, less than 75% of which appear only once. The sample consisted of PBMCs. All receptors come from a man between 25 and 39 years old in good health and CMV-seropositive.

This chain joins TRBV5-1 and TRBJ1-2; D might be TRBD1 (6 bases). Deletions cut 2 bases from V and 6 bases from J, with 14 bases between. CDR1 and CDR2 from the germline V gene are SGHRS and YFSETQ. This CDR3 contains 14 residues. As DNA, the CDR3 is TGCGCCAGCAGCTTAGCCCGGGACACCGATGGCTACACCTTC. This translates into CASSLARDTDGYTF. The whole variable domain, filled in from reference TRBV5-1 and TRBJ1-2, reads KAGVTQTPRYLIKTRGQQVTLSCSPISGHRSVSWYQQTPGQGLQFLFEYFSETQRNKGNFPGRFSGRQFSNSRSEMNVSTLELGDSALYLCASSLARDTDGYTFGSGTRLTVV.

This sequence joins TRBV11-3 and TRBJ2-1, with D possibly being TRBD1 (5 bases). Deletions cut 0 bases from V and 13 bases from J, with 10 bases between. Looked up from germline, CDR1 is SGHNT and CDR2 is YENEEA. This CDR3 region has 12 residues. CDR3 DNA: TGTGCCAGCAGCTTAGATAGGACAAATCAGTTCTTC. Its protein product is CASSLDRTNQFF.

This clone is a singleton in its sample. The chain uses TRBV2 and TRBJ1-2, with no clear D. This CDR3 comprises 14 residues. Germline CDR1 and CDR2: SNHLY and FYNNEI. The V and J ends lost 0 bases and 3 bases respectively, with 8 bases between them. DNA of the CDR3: TGTGCCAGCAGTGAAGCGGAGGCAGACTATGGCTACACCTTC. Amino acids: CASSEAEADYGYTF.

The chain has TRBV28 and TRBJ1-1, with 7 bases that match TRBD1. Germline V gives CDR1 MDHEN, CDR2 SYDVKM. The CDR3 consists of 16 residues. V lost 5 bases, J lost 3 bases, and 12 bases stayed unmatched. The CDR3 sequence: CASSPPSGQVHTEAFF. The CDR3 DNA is TGTGCCAGCAGTCCTCCTTCTGGACAGGTTCACACTGAAGCTTTCTTT.

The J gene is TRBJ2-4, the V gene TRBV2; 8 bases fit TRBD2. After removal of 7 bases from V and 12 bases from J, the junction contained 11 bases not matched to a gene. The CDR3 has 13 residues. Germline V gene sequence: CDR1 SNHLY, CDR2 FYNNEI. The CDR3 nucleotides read TGTGCCAGCACCACCCGGGGGGGGACGTCTCAGTACTTC. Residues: CASTTRGGTSQYF.

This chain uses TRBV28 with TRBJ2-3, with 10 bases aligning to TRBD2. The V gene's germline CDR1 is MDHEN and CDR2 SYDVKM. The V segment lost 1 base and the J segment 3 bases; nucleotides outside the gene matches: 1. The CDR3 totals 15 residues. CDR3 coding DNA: TGTGCCAGCAGTTTATTAGCGGGAGGTACAGATACGCAGTATTTT. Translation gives CASSLLAGGTDTQYF.

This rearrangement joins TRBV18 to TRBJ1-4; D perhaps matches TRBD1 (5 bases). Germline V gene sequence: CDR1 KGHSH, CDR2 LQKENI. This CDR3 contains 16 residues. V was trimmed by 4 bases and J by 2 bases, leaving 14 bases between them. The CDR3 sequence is CASSLGRGRTNEKLFF. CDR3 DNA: TGTGCCAGCTCACTAGGAAGGGGCCGTACTAATGAAAAACTGTTTTTT.

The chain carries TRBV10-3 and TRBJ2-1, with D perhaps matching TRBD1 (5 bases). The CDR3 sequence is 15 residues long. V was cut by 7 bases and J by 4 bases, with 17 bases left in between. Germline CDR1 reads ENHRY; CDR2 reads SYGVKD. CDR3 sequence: CAITQGAGKYNEQFF. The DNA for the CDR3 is TGTGCCATCACTCAAGGGGCAGGGAAATACAATGAGCAGTTCTTC.

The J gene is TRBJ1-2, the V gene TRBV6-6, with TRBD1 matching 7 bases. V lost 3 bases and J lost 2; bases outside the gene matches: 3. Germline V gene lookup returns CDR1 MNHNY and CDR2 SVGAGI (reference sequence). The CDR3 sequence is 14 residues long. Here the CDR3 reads CASSYTQGNYGYTF. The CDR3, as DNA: TGTGCCAGCAGTTATACACAGGGGAACTATGGCTACACCTTC.